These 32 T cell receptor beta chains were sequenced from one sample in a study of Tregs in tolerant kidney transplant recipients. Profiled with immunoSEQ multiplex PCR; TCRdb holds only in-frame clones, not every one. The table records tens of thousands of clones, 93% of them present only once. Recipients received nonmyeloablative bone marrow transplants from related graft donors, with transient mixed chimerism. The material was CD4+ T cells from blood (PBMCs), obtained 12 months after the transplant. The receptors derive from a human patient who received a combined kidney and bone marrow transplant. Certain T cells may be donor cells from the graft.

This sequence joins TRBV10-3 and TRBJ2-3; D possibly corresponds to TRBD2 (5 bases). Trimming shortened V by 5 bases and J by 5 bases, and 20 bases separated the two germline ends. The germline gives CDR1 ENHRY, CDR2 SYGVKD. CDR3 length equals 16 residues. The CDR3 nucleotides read TGTGCCATCAGTTTGTTAGCGCAAGGGAGTGGAGATACGCAGTATTTT. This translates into CAISLLAQGSGDTQYF.

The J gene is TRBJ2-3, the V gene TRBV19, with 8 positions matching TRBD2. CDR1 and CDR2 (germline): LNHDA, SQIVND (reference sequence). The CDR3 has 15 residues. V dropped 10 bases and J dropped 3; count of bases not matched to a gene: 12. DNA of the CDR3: TGTGCCACCTTATTTGCAGCGGGAGTTACAGATACGCAGTATTTT. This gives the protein CATLFAAGVTDTQYF. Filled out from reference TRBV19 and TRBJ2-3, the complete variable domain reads DGGITQSPKYLFRKEGQNVTLSCEQNLNHDAMYWYRQDPGQGLRLIYYSQIVNDFQKGDIAEGYSVSREKKESFPLTVTSAQKNPTAFYLCATLFAAGVTDTQYFGPGTRLTVL.

CDR3 region: CASSLILDPDRANEQFF. CDR3 DNA: TGCGCCAGCAGCTTAATATTGGATCCCGACAGGGCCAATGAGCAGTTCTTC. The chain is built from TRBV5-1 and TRBJ2-1; TRBD1 matches at 7 bases. The CDR3 runs to 17 residues. Germline trimming cut 2 bases from V and 6 bases from J; bases unmatched to any gene: 14. The V gene's germline CDR1 is SGHRS and CDR2 YFSETQ.

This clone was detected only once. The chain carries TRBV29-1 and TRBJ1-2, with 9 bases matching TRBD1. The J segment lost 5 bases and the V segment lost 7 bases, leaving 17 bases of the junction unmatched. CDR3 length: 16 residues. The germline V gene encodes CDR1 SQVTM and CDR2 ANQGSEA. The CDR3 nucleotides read TGCAGCGCCATTCATGCCCGGACAGGGGCTCCTTATGGCTACACCTTC. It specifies CSAIHARTGAPYGYTF.

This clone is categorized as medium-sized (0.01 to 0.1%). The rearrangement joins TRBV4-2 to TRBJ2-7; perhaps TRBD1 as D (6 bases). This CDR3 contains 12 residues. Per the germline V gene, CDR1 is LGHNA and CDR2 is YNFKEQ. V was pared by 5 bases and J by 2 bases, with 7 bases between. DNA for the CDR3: TGTGCCAGCAGCGAGGGGGCCTACGAGCAGTACTTC. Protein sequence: CASSEGAYEQYF.

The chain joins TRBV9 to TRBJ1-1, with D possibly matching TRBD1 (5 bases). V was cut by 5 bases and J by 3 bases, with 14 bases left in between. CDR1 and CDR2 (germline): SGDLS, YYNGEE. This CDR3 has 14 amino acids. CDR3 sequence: CASSMGGGYTEAFF. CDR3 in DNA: TGTGCCAGCAGTATGGGGGGAGGGTACACTGAAGCTTTCTTT.

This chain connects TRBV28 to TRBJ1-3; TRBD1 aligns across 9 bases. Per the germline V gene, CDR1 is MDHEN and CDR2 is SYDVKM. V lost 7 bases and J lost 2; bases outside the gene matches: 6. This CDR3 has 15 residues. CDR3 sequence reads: CASTGQGPPGNTIYF. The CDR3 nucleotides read TGTGCCAGCACCGGACAGGGGCCCCCTGGAAACACCATATATTTT.

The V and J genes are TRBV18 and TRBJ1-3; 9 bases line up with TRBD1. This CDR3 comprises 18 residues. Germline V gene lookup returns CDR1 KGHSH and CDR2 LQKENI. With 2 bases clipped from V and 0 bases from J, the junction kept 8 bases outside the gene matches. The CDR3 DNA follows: TGTGCCAGCTCACCAAGCGCGACAGGGGGGTACTCTGGAAACACCATATATTTT. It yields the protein CASSPSATGGYSGNTIYF.

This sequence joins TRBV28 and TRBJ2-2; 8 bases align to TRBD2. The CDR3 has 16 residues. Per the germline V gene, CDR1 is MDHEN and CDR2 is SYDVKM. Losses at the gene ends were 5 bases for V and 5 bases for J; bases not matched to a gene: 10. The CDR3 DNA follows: TGTGCCAGCAGTCTAGGACTAGCATTGCAGACCGGGGAGCTGTTTTTT. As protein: CASSLGLALQTGELFF.

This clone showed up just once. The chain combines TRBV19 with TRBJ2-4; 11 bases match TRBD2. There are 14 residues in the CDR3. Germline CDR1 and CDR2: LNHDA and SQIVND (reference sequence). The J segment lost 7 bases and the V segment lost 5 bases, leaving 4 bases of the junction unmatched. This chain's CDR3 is CASSFRLAGNIQYF. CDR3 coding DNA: TGTGCCAGTAGTTTCCGACTAGCGGGGAACATTCAGTACTTC.

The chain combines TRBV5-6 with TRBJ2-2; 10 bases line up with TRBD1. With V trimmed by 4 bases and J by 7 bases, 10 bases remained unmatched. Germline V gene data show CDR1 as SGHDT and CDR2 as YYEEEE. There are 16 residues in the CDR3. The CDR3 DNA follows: TGTGCCAGCAGCAAGGAGCGGACAGGGGGAGGCGGGGAGCTGTTTTTT. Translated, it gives CASSKERTGGGGELFF.

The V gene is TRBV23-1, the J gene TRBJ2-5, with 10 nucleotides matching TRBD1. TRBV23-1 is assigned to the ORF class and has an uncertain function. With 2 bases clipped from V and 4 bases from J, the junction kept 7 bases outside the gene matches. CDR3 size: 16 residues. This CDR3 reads CASSQRTGGRPETQYF. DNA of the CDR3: TGCGCCAGCAGTCAAAGGACAGGGGGGCGCCCAGAGACCCAGTACTTC.

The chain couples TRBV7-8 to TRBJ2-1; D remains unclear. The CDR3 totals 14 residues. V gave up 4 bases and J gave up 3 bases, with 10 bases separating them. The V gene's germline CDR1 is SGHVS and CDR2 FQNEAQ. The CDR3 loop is CASSYLTSYNEQFF. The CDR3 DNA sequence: TGTGCCAGCAGCTACTTGACAAGCTACAATGAGCAGTTCTTC.

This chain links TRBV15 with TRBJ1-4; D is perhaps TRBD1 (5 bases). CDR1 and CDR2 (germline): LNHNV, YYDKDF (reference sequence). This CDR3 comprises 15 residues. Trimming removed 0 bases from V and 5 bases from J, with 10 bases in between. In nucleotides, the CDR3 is TGTGCCACCAGCAGAGATCCCAGGGTAAATGAAAAACTGTTTTTT. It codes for CATSRDPRVNEKLFF.

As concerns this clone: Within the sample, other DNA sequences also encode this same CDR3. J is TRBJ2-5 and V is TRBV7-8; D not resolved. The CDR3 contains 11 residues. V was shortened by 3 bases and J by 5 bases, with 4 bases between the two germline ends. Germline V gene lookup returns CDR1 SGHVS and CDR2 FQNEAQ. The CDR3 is CASSFSETQYF. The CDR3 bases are TGTGCCAGCAGCTTCTCCGAGACCCAGTACTTC.

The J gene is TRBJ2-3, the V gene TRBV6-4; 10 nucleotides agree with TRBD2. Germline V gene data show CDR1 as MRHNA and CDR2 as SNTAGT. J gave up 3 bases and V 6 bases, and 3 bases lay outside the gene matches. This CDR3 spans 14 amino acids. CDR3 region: CASRASGSTDTQYF. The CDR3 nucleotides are TGTGCCAGCAGGGCTAGCGGGAGTACAGATACGCAGTATTTT.

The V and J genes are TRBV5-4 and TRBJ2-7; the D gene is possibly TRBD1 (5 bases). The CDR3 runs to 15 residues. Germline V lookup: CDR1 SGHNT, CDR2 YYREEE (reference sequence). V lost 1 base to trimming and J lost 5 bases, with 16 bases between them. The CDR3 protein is CASSLFWGSKDEQYF. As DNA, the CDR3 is TGTGCCAGCAGCTTGTTTTGGGGCAGTAAGGACGAGCAGTACTTC.

DNA for the CDR3: TGTGCCAGCAGCTTTACTAGCGGGGTTTACAATGAGCAGTTCTTC. This translates into CASSFTSGVYNEQFF. The rearrangement joins TRBV7-6 to TRBJ2-1, with 10 bases aligning to TRBD2. Trimming cost V 3 bases and J 4 bases; bases outside gene matches: 3. The CDR3 has 15 residues. Looked up from germline, CDR1 is SGHVS and CDR2 is FNYEAQ.

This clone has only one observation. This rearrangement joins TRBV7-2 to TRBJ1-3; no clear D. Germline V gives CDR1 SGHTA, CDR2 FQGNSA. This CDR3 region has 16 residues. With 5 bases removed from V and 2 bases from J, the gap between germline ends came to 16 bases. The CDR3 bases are TGTGCCAGCAGCCGAAACTCCGGGAACACTGGAAACACCATATATTTT. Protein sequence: CASSRNSGNTGNTIYF.

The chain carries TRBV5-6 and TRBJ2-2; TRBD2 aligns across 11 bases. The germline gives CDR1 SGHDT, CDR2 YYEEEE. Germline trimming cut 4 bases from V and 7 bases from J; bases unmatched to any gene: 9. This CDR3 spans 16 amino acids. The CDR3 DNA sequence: TGTGCCAGCAGCCTCCTTAGCGGGAGGGCCGACGGGGAGCTGTTTTTT. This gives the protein CASSLLSGRADGELFF.

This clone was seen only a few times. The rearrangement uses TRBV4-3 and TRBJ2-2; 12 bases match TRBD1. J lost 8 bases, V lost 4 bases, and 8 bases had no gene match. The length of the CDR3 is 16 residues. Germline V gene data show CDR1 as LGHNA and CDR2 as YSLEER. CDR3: CASSRYRDRGRGELFF. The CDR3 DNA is TGCGCCAGCAGCCGATACCGGGACAGGGGGCGAGGGGAGCTGTTTTTT.

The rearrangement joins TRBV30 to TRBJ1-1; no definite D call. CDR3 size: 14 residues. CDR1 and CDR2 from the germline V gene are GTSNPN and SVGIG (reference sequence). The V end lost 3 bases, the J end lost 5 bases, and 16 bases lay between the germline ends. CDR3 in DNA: TGTGCCTGGAGGGCCGTAGGAGGCGGGACTGAAGCTTTCTTT. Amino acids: CAWRAVGGGTEAFF.

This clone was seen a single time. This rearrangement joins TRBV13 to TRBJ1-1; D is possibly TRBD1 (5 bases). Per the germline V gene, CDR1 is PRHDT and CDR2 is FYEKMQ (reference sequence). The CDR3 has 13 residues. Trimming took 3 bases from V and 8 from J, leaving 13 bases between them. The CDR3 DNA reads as TGTGCCAGCAGCTTGGGACTTTTAAGGGAAGCTTTCTTT. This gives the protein CASSLGLLREAFF. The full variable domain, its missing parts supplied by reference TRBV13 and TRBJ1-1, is AAGVIQSPRHLIKEKRETATLKCYPIPRHDTVYWYQQGPGQDPQFLISFYEKMQSDKGSIPDRFSAQQFSDYHSELNMSSLELGDSALYFCASSLGLLREAFFGQGTRLTVV.

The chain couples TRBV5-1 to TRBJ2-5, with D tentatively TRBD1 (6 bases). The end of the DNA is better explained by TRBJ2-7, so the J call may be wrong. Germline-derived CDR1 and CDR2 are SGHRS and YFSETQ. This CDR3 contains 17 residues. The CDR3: CASSVVEGHPSSYEQYF. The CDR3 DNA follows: TGCGCCAGCAGCGTAGTAGAGGGACACCCGAGCTCCTACGAGCAGTACTTC.

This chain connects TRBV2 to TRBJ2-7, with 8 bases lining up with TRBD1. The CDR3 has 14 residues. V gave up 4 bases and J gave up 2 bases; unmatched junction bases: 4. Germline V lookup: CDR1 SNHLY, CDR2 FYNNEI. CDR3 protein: CASSGQGPAYEQYF. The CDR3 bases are TGTGCCAGCAGTGGACAGGGGCCGGCCTACGAGCAGTACTTC.

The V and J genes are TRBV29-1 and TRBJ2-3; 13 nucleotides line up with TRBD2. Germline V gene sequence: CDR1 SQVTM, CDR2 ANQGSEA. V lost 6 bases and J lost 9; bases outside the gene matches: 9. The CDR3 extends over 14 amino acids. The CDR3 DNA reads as TGCAGCGTGGAACTAGCGGGAGGGCCTAACACGCAGTATTTT. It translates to CSVELAGGPNTQYF.

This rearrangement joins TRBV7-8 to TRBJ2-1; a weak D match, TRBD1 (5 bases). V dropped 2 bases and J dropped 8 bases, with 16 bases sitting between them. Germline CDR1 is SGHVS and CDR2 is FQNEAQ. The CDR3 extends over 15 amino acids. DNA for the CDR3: TGTGCCAGCAGCTTAAGTAGGGTCAGGGTACATGAGCAGTTCTTC. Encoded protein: CASSLSRVRVHEQFF.

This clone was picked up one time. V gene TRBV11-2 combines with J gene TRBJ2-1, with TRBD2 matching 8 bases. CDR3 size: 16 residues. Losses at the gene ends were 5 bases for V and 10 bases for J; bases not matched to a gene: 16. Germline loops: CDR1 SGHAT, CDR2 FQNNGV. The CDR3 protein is CASSGTRGPPQWEQFF. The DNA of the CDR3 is TGTGCCAGCAGCGGGACTAGGGGCCCCCCCCAATGGGAGCAGTTCTTC.

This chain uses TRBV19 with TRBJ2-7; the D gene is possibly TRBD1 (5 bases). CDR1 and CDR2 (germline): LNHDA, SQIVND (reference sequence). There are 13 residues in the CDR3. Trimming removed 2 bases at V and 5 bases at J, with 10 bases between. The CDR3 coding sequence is TGTGCCAGTAGTATATCCAGGGTCCACGAGCAGTACTTC. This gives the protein CASSISRVHEQYF.

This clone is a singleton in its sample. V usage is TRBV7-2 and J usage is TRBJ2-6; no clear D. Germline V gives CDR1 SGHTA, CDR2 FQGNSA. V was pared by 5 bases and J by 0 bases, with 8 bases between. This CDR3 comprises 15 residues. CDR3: CASSQQHSGANVLTF. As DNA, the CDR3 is TGTGCCAGCAGCCAACAGCACTCTGGGGCCAACGTCCTGACTTTC.

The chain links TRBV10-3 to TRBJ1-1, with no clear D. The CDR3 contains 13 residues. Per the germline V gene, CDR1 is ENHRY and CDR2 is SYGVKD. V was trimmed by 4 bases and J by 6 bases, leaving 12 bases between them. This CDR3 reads CAISGSGNAEAFF. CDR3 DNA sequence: TGTGCCATCAGTGGTTCGGGTAACGCTGAAGCTTTCTTT.

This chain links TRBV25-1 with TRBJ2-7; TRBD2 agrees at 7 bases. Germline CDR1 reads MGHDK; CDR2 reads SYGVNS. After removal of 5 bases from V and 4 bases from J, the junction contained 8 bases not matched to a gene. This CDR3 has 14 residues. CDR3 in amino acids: CASSTPGGGYEQYF. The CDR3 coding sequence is TGTGCCAGCAGTACCCCCGGCGGGGGATACGAGCAGTACTTC.